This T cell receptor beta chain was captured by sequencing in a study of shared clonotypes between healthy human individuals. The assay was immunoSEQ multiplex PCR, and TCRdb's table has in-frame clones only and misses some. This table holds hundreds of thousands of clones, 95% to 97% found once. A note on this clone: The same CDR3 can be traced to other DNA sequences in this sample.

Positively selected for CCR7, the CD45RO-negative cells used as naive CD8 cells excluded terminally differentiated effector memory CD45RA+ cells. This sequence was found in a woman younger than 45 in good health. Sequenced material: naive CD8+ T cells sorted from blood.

CDR3 coding DNA: TGTGCCAGCAGCTTAGGCTCCTACGAGCAGTACTTC. Amino acid sequence: CASSLGSYEQYF. This chain links TRBV7-6 with TRBJ2-7; D remains ambiguous. This CDR3 is built from 12 residues. The ends were cut back, 1 base at V and 0 bases at J, with 1 base in the middle. Germline CDR1 and CDR2: SGHVS and FNYEAQ.